A selection of T cell receptor beta chains follows, all from one sample in a study of T cells in Graves' hyperthyroidism and ophthalmopathy. TCRdb reanalysed the multiplex PCR reads using MiXCR and keeps one entry per CDR3 protein. The table includes about 510,000 distinct CDR3 sequences, 11% to 15% detected once. Sequenced material: blood. The receptors derive from a woman aged 40 to 55 with Graves' hyperthyroidism. Each CDR3 is given with its conserved first and last residue.

J	V	CDR3
TRBJ2-2	TRBV5-1	CASSERTLTNTGELFF
TRBJ2-7	TRBV9	CASSQRTSGPYEQYF
TRBJ2-1	TRBV5-1	CASTSGTGGNNEQFF
TRBJ2-5	TRBV28	CASSFLRQFPADQETQYF
TRBJ1-2	TRBV2	CASSEITGNYGYTF
TRBJ2-5	TRBV3-1	CASSQDLAESLQETQYF
TRBJ2-1	TRBV20-1	CSARGGERADNEQFF
TRBJ1-1	TRBV6-1	CASTLRRDMNTEAFF
TRBJ1-5	TRBV10-3	CAAGREQGRPQHF
TRBJ1-1	TRBV30	CAWGGGRNTEAFF
TRBJ2-2	TRBV6-2/TRBV6-3	CASRQQGALNTGELFF
TRBJ2-6	TRBV6-9	CVSSYLRGANSGANVLTF
TRBJ2-1	TRBV19	CASSTSGSRNNEQFF
TRBJ2-5	TRBV4-2	CASSQPQGGLAETQYF
TRBJ1-4	TRBV12-3/TRBV12-4	CASRGTGPNEKLFF
TRBJ2-3	TRBV13	CASSDASGSQIDTQYF
TRBJ1-6	TRBV19	CASSTTSGRINSPLHF
TRBJ2-2	TRBV20-1	CSAGGLAGVTGELFF
TRBJ2-1	TRBV6-2/TRBV6-3	CASSYVYEQFF
TRBJ1-1	TRBV5-5	CASSRQGNSNTEAFF
TRBJ1-2	TRBV7-9	CASSLDGPYGYTF
TRBJ2-3	TRBV28	CASKEGWTSSDTQYF
TRBJ2-2	TRBV12-3/TRBV12-4	CASRRGGGVGELFF
TRBJ2-7	TRBV4-1	CASSQDGTSGIFSYEQYF
TRBJ2-3	TRBV7-8	CASSSRGGTGVQYF
TRBJ1-2	TRBV28	CASTGQSYGYTF
TRBJ1-1	TRBV29-1	CSVEEGPAATEAFF
TRBJ2-3	TRBV15	CATSSGLAGGDTQYF
TRBJ2-7	TRBV6-1	CASSGLETSYEQYF
TRBJ2-1	TRBV9	CASSVGGLAENYNEQLF
TRBJ2-2	TRBV6-1	CASTIRQGVAGELFF
TRBJ1-2	TRBV5-1	CASSLDAGNYGYTF
TRBJ2-7	TRBV5-1	CASSLGTSGMYEQYF
TRBJ2-7	TRBV28	CASSQEASWKYEQYF
TRBJ2-1	TRBV4-1	CASSHPGLAGGPGNEQFF
TRBJ1-2	TRBV14	CASSLRGDRANYGYTF
TRBJ1-1	TRBV30	CAWGTGGEAFF
TRBJ2-5	TRBV7-9	CASSSLLQGGQETQYF
TRBJ1-2	TRBV20-1	CSASVTPTSRSYGYTF
TRBJ2-3	TRBV30	CAWSATGGTQYF
TRBJ1-5	TRBV11-2	CASSLMVNQPQHF
TRBJ2-2	TRBV30	CAWNGDGRTGELFF
TRBJ1-5	TRBV6-5	CASSYGRTGGLVLQPQHF
TRBJ1-1	TRBV10-3	CAISESNYGSLNTEAFF
TRBJ2-3	TRBV12-3/TRBV12-4	CASSYSGISTDTQYF
TRBJ2-7	TRBV2	CASSPRGETYEQYF
TRBJ2-1	TRBV24-1	CATSDAGTTFYNEQFF
TRBJ2-2	TRBV6-9	CASSYVPTGELFF
TRBJ1-3	TRBV7-2	CASSEGPPGGNTIYF
TRBJ2-3	TRBV7-8	CASSLGGVYSTDTQYF
TRBJ2-6	TRBV7-2	CASTSRGAYRVLTF
TRBJ2-4	TRBV5-1	CASSVGTAGDIQYF
TRBJ1-1	TRBV9	CASSITSGGEAFF
TRBJ2-2	TRBV7-3	CASSRGQGVDTGELFF
TRBJ1-6	TRBV6-2/TRBV6-3	CASSYSPRGNYSPLHF